This TCR beta chain was obtained from a study of OX40 agonist ivuxolimab in advanced cancers. The study sampled blood at baseline, cycle 4 day 1, and cycle 7 day 1. The CDR3 consists of 13 residues. Germline loops: CDR1 KGHSH, CDR2 LQKENI. Trimming took off 4 bases at V and 8 bases at J, with 12 bases between the two ends. This clone is a singleton in its sample. Its antigen is unidentified. Study-level points and caveats: Expanded peripheral T cell antigen specificity was not determined.

Libraries were prepared by immunoSEQ multiplex PCR; TCRdb keeps only in-frame clonotypes and omits some of them. The sample lists approximately 50,000 clones, around four fifths seen once, with 3.9% in the top ten. The sequence was collected from an adult with an advanced solid tumor such as melanoma, head and neck, liver or kidney cancer. This specimen was CD4+ or CD8+ T cells sorted from blood, taken in a trial of the OX40 agonist ivuxolimab. This chain connects TRBV18 to TRBJ1-5; D uncertain. The CDR3 here is CASSLGEREPQHF. CDR3 sequence (DNA): TGTGCCAGCTCACTCGGGGAACGCGAGCCCCAGCATTTT. The whole variable domain, filled in from reference TRBV18 and TRBJ1-5, reads NAGVMQNPRHLVRRRGQEARLRCSPMKGHSHVYWYRQLPEEGLKFMVYLQKENIIDESGMPKERFSAEFPKEGPSILRIQQVVRGDSAAYFCASSLGEREPQHFGDGTRLSIL.